The rows below give T cell receptor beta chains drawn from one sample of a study of blood T cell repertoires in COVID-19. Libraries were prepared by immunoSEQ multiplex PCR; TCRdb keeps only in-frame clonotypes and omits some of them. The table has around 300,000 clones, around 86% seen once; the top ten hold 0.94%. The specimen was peripheral blood. Receptors originate from a woman aged 40 to 50 who had recovered from COVID-19. CDR3s include the opening cysteine and the closing phenylalanine or tryptophan. Rows give clone size only sometimes, using once, few, many, or a class for an expanded clone.

clone size,J gene,V gene,CDR3 protein
.,TRBJ2-1,TRBV7-8,CASSPGTTHYNEQFF
.,TRBJ2-7,TRBV29-1,CSVETGYEQYF
.,TRBJ2-7,TRBV3-1/TRBV3-2,CASSPGTGGAYEQYF
.,TRBJ1-1,TRBV14,CASSPPGRAMDTEAFF
.,TRBJ2-2,TRBV29-1,CSVRQGGGELFF
.,TRBJ2-7,TRBV9,CASSVEASGYYEQYF
.,TRBJ2-7,TRBV6-6,CASSPGTSRTYEQYF
few,TRBJ1-1,TRBV5-1,CASSPGTGAGTEAFF
.,TRBJ1-1,TRBV24-1,CATSAQPNTEAFF
.,TRBJ2-3,TRBV18,CASSPGGIGTDTQYF
.,TRBJ1-6,TRBV12-3/TRBV12-4,CASSDGNSPLHF
few,TRBJ2-7,TRBV2,CASSVQDGSYEQYF
.,TRBJ2-3,TRBV19,CASSSPGLASYTDTQYF
.,TRBJ2-1,TRBV10-2,CASSLSGNSYNEQFF
.,TRBJ2-7,TRBV7-9,CASSLVDVGVGEQYF
.,TRBJ2-5,TRBV12-5,CASGLGLAGEETQYF
.,TRBJ2-5,TRBV27,CASSRWTQYF
.,TRBJ2-7,TRBV18,CASSPTGGKAYEQYF
.,TRBJ2-2,TRBV30,CAWRTSGGIGTGELFF